This T cell receptor beta chain is drawn from a study of cytomegalovirus exposure and HLA in healthy donors. This CDR3 has 12 amino acids. The germline CDR1 and CDR2 sequences are SQVTM and ANQGSEA. The V gene lost 7 bases and the J gene lost 4 bases, with 13 bases spanning the gap. This clone was recorded a few times. It was with 60 Vbeta and 13 Jbeta primers that the PCR ran. Some clones are missing from TCRdb's copy, which holds only in-frame ones; the method was immunoSEQ multiplex PCR. The sample holds about 170,000 clones, around 80% seen once. This receptor was obtained from a woman in her fifties or sixties in good health and CMV-seropositive. V usage is TRBV29-1 and J usage is TRBJ1-1; D gene unclear. Source material: PBMCs. DNA of the CDR3: TGCAGCGCCCAAGCGTCCGTCACTGAAGCTTTCTTT. The encoded protein is CSAQASVTEAFF. Looking up the rest from reference TRBV29-1 and TRBJ1-1 gives the full variable domain: SAVISQKPSRDICQRGTSLTIQCQVDSQVTMMFWYRQQPGQSLTLIATANQGSEATYESGFVIDKFPISRPNLTFSTLTVSNMSPEDSSIYLCSAQASVTEAFFGQGTRLTVV.